Listed below are T cell receptor beta chains from one sample, sequenced in a study of cytomegalovirus exposure and HLA in healthy donors. Sequenced by immunoSEQ multiplex PCR; TCRdb stores in-frame clones only, minus some. The sample has about 80,000 clones, 62% seen once. The sequenced sample was PBMCs. Every receptor here comes from a male donor in good health and CMV-seropositive. Each CDR3 is given with its conserved first and last residue. The D gene is left open where the match is weak. Only part of the rows carry a size: once, few, many, or a class if the clone is expanded.

clone size	V gene	J gene	D gene	CDR3 protein	CDR3 DNA
-	TRBV19	TRBJ2-3	TRBD1	CARNHRGSSTDTQYF	TGTGCCAGGAATCACAGGGGATCTAGCACAGATACGCAGTATTTT
-	TRBV28	TRBJ1-2	TRBD1	CASSPGQGVTYGYTF	TGTGCCAGCAGTCCCGGACAGGGGGTTACCTATGGCTACACCTTC
-	TRBV7-9	TRBJ1-2	TRBD1	CASSLAGGQGGYTF	TGTGCCAGCAGCTTGGCAGGGGGTCAGGGTGGCTACACCTTC
-	TRBV27	TRBJ2-3	-	CASRASRVDTQYF	TGTGCCAGCAGGGCTAGCCGAGTAGATACGCAGTATTTT
-	TRBV5-1	TRBJ1-1	TRBD1	CASNFRQGTEAFF	TGCGCCAGCAACTTCCGACAGGGAACTGAAGCTTTCTTT
few	TRBV27	TRBJ2-1	-	CASTPTPRSYNEQFF	TGTGCCAGCACCCCGACACCCCGCTCCTACAATGAGCAGTTCTTC
few	TRBV30	TRBJ2-6	TRBD1	CAWSVQGAGANVLTF	TGTGCCTGGAGTGTACAGGGGGCTGGGGCCAACGTCCTGACTTTC
-	TRBV27	TRBJ2-7	TRBD2	CASRTSGSHEQYF	TGTGCCAGCAGGACTAGCGGGTCCCACGAGCAGTACTTC
-	TRBV5-8	TRBJ2-7	TRBD2	CASRLAGGTYEQYF	TGTGCCAGCCGACTAGCGGGAGGAACCTACGAGCAGTACTTC
-	TRBV28	TRBJ2-7	-	CASSTNAGTEFEQYF	TGTGCCAGCAGCACCAACGCGGGGACTGAATTCGAGCAGTACTTC
once	TRBV30	TRBJ1-4	-	CAWSVHLSRDEKLFF	TGTGCCTGGAGTGTACATTTAAGCAGGGATGAAAAACTGTTTTTT
few	TRBV19	TRBJ1-5	TRBD1	CASRVQGGGNQPQHF	TGTGCCAGTAGAGTACAGGGGGGGGGCAATCAGCCCCAGCATTTT
once	TRBV28	TRBJ1-3	-	CASSLTGNSGNTIYF	TGTGCCAGCAGTTTGACGGGAAACTCTGGAAACACCATATATTTT
-	TRBV19	TRBJ2-5	TRBD1	CASSPGTGTHQETQYF	TGTGCCAGTAGTCCCGGGACAGGGACCCACCAAGAGACCCAGTACTTC
-	TRBV9	TRBJ1-1	TRBD1	CASSEYGTGNTEAFF	TGTGCCAGCAGCGAATACGGGACAGGGAACACTGAAGCTTTCTTT
-	TRBV10-3	TRBJ2-1	TRBD2	CAISGQLAGVNSYNEQFF	TGTGCCATCAGTGGTCAGCTAGCGGGGGTCAACTCCTACAATGAGCAGTTCTTC
-	TRBV6-6	TRBJ1-2	TRBD1	CASSSDRGRGYTF	TGTGCCAGCAGCTCCGACAGGGGAAGAGGCTACACCTTC
few	TRBV28	TRBJ2-1	-	CASSPPGTLRRNEQFF	TGTGCCAGCAGTCCCCCCGGGACTCTCAGACGGAATGAGCAGTTCTTC
few	TRBV5-3	TRBJ1-5	TRBD1	CARTSGTDNQPQHF	TGTGCCAGAACCTCCGGGACAGACAATCAGCCCCAGCATTTT
-	TRBV30	TRBJ2-7	TRBD2	CAWSVSPGTSGRLVYYEQYF	TGTGCCTGGAGTGTCAGTCCCGGGACTAGCGGGAGGTTGGTTTACTACGAGCAGTACTTC
-	TRBV25-1	TRBJ1-1	TRBD1	CASRPQGENTEAFF	TGTGCCAGCAGGCCACAGGGGGAGAACACTGAAGCTTTCTTT
few	TRBV7-2	TRBJ2-7	TRBD1	CASSRLQGAYEQYF	TGTGCCAGCAGCCGTCTCCAGGGGGCCTACGAGCAGTACTTC
-	TRBV19	TRBJ1-5	-	CASSRTAGNQPQHF	TGTGCCAGTAGCCGGACTGCGGGCAATCAGCCCCAGCATTTT
-	TRBV2	TRBJ2-3	-	CASSDSREWDTQYF	TGTGCCAGCAGTGATTCGCGGGAATGGGATACGCAGTATTTT
once	TRBV15	TRBJ2-7	TRBD1	CATSRETGTEPYEQYF	TGTGCCACCAGCAGGGAGACCGGGACAGAACCTTACGAGCAGTACTTC
-	TRBV12-5	TRBJ2-3	TRBD2	CASGTSGRDTQYF	TGTGCTAGTGGGACTAGCGGGAGAGATACGCAGTATTTT
-	TRBV6-5	TRBJ1-4	TRBD1	CASSFIRTGRQEKLFF	TGTGCCAGCAGTTTTATACGGACAGGGCGCCAGGAAAAACTGTTTTTT
-	TRBV10-3	TRBJ1-6	TRBD1	CAIRGDRQYNSPLHF	TGTGCCATCAGGGGGGACAGGCAGTATAATTCACCCCTCCACTTT
-	TRBV7-2	TRBJ2-5	TRBD2	CASTPGGGQETQYF	TGTGCCAGCACCCCCGGGGGGGGCCAAGAGACCCAGTACTTC